This T cell receptor (beta chain) was identified in a study of long-term antiretroviral therapy in people with HIV. The V gene's germline CDR1 is MNHEY and CDR2 SVGAGI. The CDR3 length is 15 residues. V lost 4 bases and J lost 0, with 12 bases in between. The assay, immunoSEQ v3.0, was run at survey level. The assay was immunoSEQ multiplex PCR, and TCRdb's table has in-frame clones only and misses some. The repertoire holds about 26,000 clones, with 82% as singletons. Each specimen consisted of roughly 1-10 million cryopreserved PBMC prior to extraction of DNA. The sequencing used unsorted PBMCs, collected 2.9 years after starting antiretroviral therapy. The chain couples TRBV6-5 to TRBJ1-1, with D hard to call. The origin of this receptor is a man aged 45 to 65 with HIV. CDR3 nucleotides: TGTGCCAGCAGTTCGGCAGGTATCATGAACACTGAAGCTTTCTTT. It yields the protein CASSSAGIMNTEAFF.